These T cell receptor beta chains were read from a single sample in a study of CD8 T cells in Susac syndrome. TCRdb passed the immunoSEQ multiplex PCR reads through MiXCR, listing each CDR3 protein once. The sample carries roughly 110,000 distinct CDR3 sequences, over 90% recorded once. The specimen was CD4+ T cells from PBMCs. These receptor sequences come from a human donor in good health. Each CDR3 is given with its conserved first and last residue. The order of the fields is V gene, J gene, clone size, D gene, CDR3 DNA, CDR3 protein. A D gene is named only where the DNA matches it firmly. Not all rows give a size; the values are once, few, many and, for expanded clones, a class.

TRBV27	TRBJ2-7	NA	NA	TGTGCCAGCAGTTTATCAATCGTGGGTTTCTACGAGCAGTACTTC	CASSLSIVGFYEQYF
TRBV6-4	TRBJ2-1	NA	TRBD2	TGTGCCAGCAGTGAAGGCGGGAGAATCGGGAATGAGCAGTTCTTC	CASSEGGRIGNEQFF
TRBV7-3	TRBJ2-1	NA	NA	TGTGCCAGCAGCTTAATGTCCCCTTACAATGAGCAGTTCTTC	CASSLMSPYNEQFF
TRBV5-4	TRBJ2-1	NA	NA	TGTGCCAGCAGCTCGGATGGAGGGCCTGGCTCCTACAATGAGCAGTTCTTC	CASSSDGGPGSYNEQFF
TRBV7-2	TRBJ2-7	NA	TRBD1	TGTGCCAGCAGCTTAGAGCCAGGGGGCGAGCAGTACTTC	CASSLEPGGEQYF
TRBV19	TRBJ2-6	once	NA	TGTGCCAGTAGTACGTTGGCAGGCTCTGGGGCCAACGTCCTGACTTTC	CASSTLAGSGANVLTF
TRBV3-1	TRBJ1-1	NA	NA	TGTGCCAGCAGCCCTTTGGCTGGTGGCACTGAAGCTTTCTTT	CASSPLAGGTEAFF
TRBV6-5	TRBJ2-2	NA	NA	TGTGCCAGCGGAAGGACAGCCTTCAACACCGGGGAGCTGTTTTTT	CASGRTAFNTGELFF
TRBV5-1	TRBJ1-2	NA	NA	TGCGCCAGCAGCTTGAGCGGATCTATTCCTGGCTACACCTTC	CASSLSGSIPGYTF
TRBV20-1	TRBJ2-5	NA	NA	TGCAGTGCTCGAAGGGGTGGTAGCGAGACCCAGTACTTC	CSARRGGSETQYF
TRBV3-1	TRBJ2-7	NA	NA	TGTGCCAGCAGCCAACAGGGAGGTAAATACGAGCAGTACTTC	CASSQQGGKYEQYF
TRBV20-1	TRBJ2-3	once	TRBD2	TGCAGTGCTAGGGGACTAGCGGGGATTTACACAGATACGCAGTATTTT	CSARGLAGIYTDTQYF
TRBV20-1	TRBJ2-7	NA	NA	TGCAGTGCTAGCAACAGGGTCTACGAGCAGTACTTC	CSASNRVYEQYF
TRBV6-2/TRBV6-3	TRBJ2-3	NA	TRBD2	TGTGCCAGCAGCATCGGACTAGCGGTCGTCACAGATACGCAGTATTTT	CASSIGLAVVTDTQYF
TRBV12-5	TRBJ2-7	NA	TRBD1	TGTGCTAGTGGATCCGACTCCGGGACAGCCGTCTTC	CASGSDSGTAVF
TRBV6-6	TRBJ1-1	NA	TRBD1	TGTGCCAGCAGACCCGGGACAGGAGGGAACACTGAAGCTTTCTTT	CASRPGTGGNTEAFF
TRBV20-1	TRBJ2-7	NA	NA	TGCGGTGCAGGCGGGCAGGGGTTCATTCGGGACTACGAGCAGTACTTC	CGAGGQGFIRDYEQYF
TRBV7-8	TRBJ2-2	NA	NA	TGTGCCAGCAGCTTAGTTGGCAGGAACACCAACGCCGGGGAGCTGTTTTTT	CASSLVGRNTNAGELFF
TRBV18	TRBJ2-5	NA	TRBD1	TGTGCCAGCTCACGAAAGGACAGGGAGACCCAGTACTTC	CASSRKDRETQYF
TRBV7-9	TRBJ2-5	NA	NA	TGTGCCAGCAGCCAGTGGCAGGGAGCTACTGGGACCCAGTACTTC	CASSQWQGATGTQYF
TRBV7-2	TRBJ2-2	NA	NA	TGTGCCAGCAGCTCGAGCCGAGAGCTGTTTTTT	CASSSSRELFF
TRBV7-9	TRBJ2-3	NA	NA	TGTGCCAGCAGTACAGGGACAGATACGCAGTATTTT	CASSTGTDTQYF
TRBV7-8	TRBJ2-2	NA	NA	TGTGCCAGCAGCTTAGCGGCGGGCCGGAACACCGGGGAGCTGTTTTTT	CASSLAAGRNTGELFF
TRBV19	TRBJ1-2	NA	NA	TGTGCCAGTAGCCAAAGTCCCGCGGGGGCGTACTATGGCTACACCTTC	CASSQSPAGAYYGYTF
TRBV5-6	TRBJ1-2	NA	NA	TGTGCCAGCAGCGGAATGACAGACCGGTATGGCTACACCTTC	CASSGMTDRYGYTF
TRBV20-1	TRBJ2-5	NA	NA	TGCAGTGCTAGATTCGGTCTAGCAATGGAGACCCAGTACTTC	CSARFGLAMETQYF
TRBV29-1	TRBJ1-1	NA	NA	TGCAGCGCATCGGATTTGAACACTGAAGCTTTCTTT	CSASDLNTEAFF
TRBV13	TRBJ2-7	NA	TRBD2	TGTGCCAGCAGCTTAGGCCTCGGGAGGGTCTACGAGCAGTACTTC	CASSLGLGRVYEQYF
TRBV10-3	TRBJ1-1	NA	NA	TGTGCCATCAGTGAAGAGAGGGTGGTGATGAACACTGAAGCTTTCTTT	CAISEERVVMNTEAFF
TRBV30	TRBJ1-2	NA	NA	TGTGCCTGGAGGGTGGTCCGGGACCCTTGGCGGTACACCTTC	CAWRVVRDPWRYTF
TRBV6-2/TRBV6-3	TRBJ2-1	NA	NA	TGTGCCAGCAGTTACGGTTATGAGCAGTTCTTC	CASSYGYEQFF
TRBV6-4	TRBJ2-2	NA	TRBD1	TGTGCCAGCGGACAGGGGAACACCGGGGAGCTGTTTTTT	CASGQGNTGELFF
TRBV25-1	TRBJ2-5	NA	NA	TGTGCCAGCAGTGATACCCTCACAGGGAGGAAACAAGAGACCCAGTACTTC	CASSDTLTGRKQETQYF
TRBV29-1	TRBJ1-2	NA	TRBD1	TGCAGCGCAATGACAGGGGGCTATGGCTACACCTTC	CSAMTGGYGYTF
TRBV6-2/TRBV6-3	TRBJ2-2	NA	TRBD2	TGTGCCAGCAGTTTGGAAGCGGGAGGTGCCGGGGAGCTGTTTTTT	CASSLEAGGAGELFF
TRBV7-2	TRBJ2-7	NA	NA	TGTGCCAGCAGCCAGGGGTACTACGAGCAGTACTTC	CASSQGYYEQYF
TRBV12-3/TRBV12-4	TRBJ2-7	NA	NA	TGTGCCAGCAGTTCCGAAACTGATACCTACGAGCAGTACTTC	CASSSETDTYEQYF
TRBV5-4	TRBJ2-7	NA	TRBD1	TGTGCCAGCAGCTTGGATGGGACAGGCCAGGAGGAGCAGTACTTC	CASSLDGTGQEEQYF
TRBV7-9	TRBJ2-3	few	NA	TGTGCCAGCAGCCTCACAGATACGCAGTATTTT	CASSLTDTQYF
TRBV7-3	TRBJ2-7	NA	TRBD1	TGTGCCAGCAGCTTAGAGGAAGTCGGGGACAGGGGTTACGAGCAGTACTTC	CASSLEEVGDRGYEQYF
TRBV29-1	TRBJ1-2	once	TRBD1	TGCAGCGTTGAAGCCTCCCCACAGGGGGTCTTCAGTGGCTACACCTTC	CSVEASPQGVFSGYTF
TRBV7-2	TRBJ1-2	NA	NA	TGTGCCACCACCCGGGATTATGGCTACACCTTC	CATTRDYGYTF
TRBV27	TRBJ2-5	NA	NA	TGTGCCAGCGCTCCTTCGAAAAGACTCTTCCAAGAGACCCAGTACTTC	CASAPSKRLFQETQYF
TRBV4-3	TRBJ2-2	NA	NA	TGCGCCAGCAGCCAAGATGAGCCCGTGGGGAGCACCGGGGAGCTGTTTTTT	CASSQDEPVGSTGELFF
TRBV5-6	TRBJ1-2	NA	TRBD1	TGTGCCAGCAGCTCGGCCGGGACAGGACCGTATGGCTACACCTTC	CASSSAGTGPYGYTF
TRBV20-1	TRBJ2-1	NA	TRBD2	TGCAGTGCACCGACTAGCGGCTCCTACAATGAGCAGTTCTTC	CSAPTSGSYNEQFF
TRBV9	TRBJ2-7	NA	TRBD1	TGTGCCAGCAGCCGCACCGGGACAGGAAAGGACGAGCAGTACTTC	CASSRTGTGKDEQYF
TRBV3-1	TRBJ2-5	NA	NA	TGTGCCAGCACCCGACGTGGTTTCGAAGAGACCCAGTACTTC	CASTRRGFEETQYF
TRBV7-2	TRBJ2-1	NA	NA	TGTGCCAGCAGCCAGGCCGATGAGCAGTTCTTC	CASSQADEQFF
TRBV5-4	TRBJ2-7	NA	TRBD1	TGTGCCAGCAGCTCAAATGACAGGGCCTACGAGCAGTACTTC	CASSSNDRAYEQYF
TRBV5-1	TRBJ2-3	once	NA	TGCGCCAGCAGCTTTAGCCCAGGGGGGGTAACAGATACGCAGTATTTT	CASSFSPGGVTDTQYF